This record looks at one T cell receptor (beta chain) sequence and its context. This sample is drawn from a study of CD8+ T cells in alopecia areata. Indicated treatment: oral pan-JAK inhibitor, 5-10 mg twice daily. RNA was isolated and reverse transcribed to cDNA, the sequencing template. Assay: immunoSEQ multiplex PCR; the TCRdb copy retains only in-frame clones and omits some. This sample yields around 300,000 clones, of which 60% are seen a single time; 0.8% to 1% belongs to the top ten. CDR3 length: 15 amino acids. The V gene lost 0 bases and the J gene lost 7 bases, with 15 bases spanning the gap. The germline gives CDR1 MNHEY, CDR2 SVGAGI.

This sequence was found in a human donor with alopecia areata. The chain is built from TRBV6-5 and TRBJ1-2; unclear D gene. Material: CD4+ T cells sorted from blood, obtained at approximately week 52, from a patient treated with tofacitinib. The CDR3 region is CASSYSKRPEGGYTF. CDR3 DNA sequence: TGTGCCAGCAGTTACTCGAAGAGGCCGGAGGGTGGCTACACCTTC.